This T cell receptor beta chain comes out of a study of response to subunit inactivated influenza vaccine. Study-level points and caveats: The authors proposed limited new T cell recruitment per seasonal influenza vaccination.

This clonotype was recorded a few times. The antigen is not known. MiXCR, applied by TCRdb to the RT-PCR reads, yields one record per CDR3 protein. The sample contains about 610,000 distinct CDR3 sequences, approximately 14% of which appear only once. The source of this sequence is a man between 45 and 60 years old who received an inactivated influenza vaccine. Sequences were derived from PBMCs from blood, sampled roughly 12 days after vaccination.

The CDR3 is CASSQDIPNTQYF. As DNA, the CDR3 is TGCGCCAGCAGCCAAGATATCCCAAATACGCAGTATTTT. The chain combines TRBV4-3 with TRBJ2-3, with no clear D. The CDR3 has 13 residues. V was clipped by 0 bases and J by 7 bases, with 8 bases between them. Germline CDR1 is LGHNA and CDR2 is YSLEER.